This record covers a single T cell receptor (beta chain). The antigen remains unidentified. Germline V gives CDR1 LGHNA, CDR2 YNFKEQ. The CDR3 runs 14 residues. The V and J ends lost 2 bases and 3 bases respectively, with 11 bases between them. The data were obtained in a study of CD8+ T cells in alopecia areata. Study-level background: Each of the treated patients was given oral tofacitinib, 5 to 10 mg twice daily, for moderate-to-severe alopecia areata.

Treatment: oral pan-JAK inhibitor, 5-10 mg twice daily. Overall study results and limits: Administration of tofacitinib significantly diminished scalp clonality and expanded CD8+ clones within the top 100.

cDNA serving as the sequencing template came from extracted, reverse transcribed RNA. Here immunoSEQ multiplex PCR was the method, and the copy in TCRdb shows in-frame clones only, minus some. The sample shows 150,000 to 200,000 clones, 50% to 75% of them seen only once. The chain is built from TRBV4-2 and TRBJ2-7; TRBD1 or TRBD2 may be the D gene (5 bases each). This specimen consisted of CD4+ T cells sorted from blood, obtained at approximately week 61, from a patient treated with tofacitinib. The sequence came from a human donor with alopecia areata. The CDR3 here is CASSQPGRVYEQYF. The CDR3 bases are TGTGCCAGCAGCCAACCGGGACGGGTCTACGAGCAGTACTTC.